The subject of this entry is one TCR beta chain. The data are from a study of blood T cell repertoires in COVID-19. The data were produced by immunoSEQ multiplex PCR, yet TCRdb's version contains in-frame clones alone and is incomplete. The sample gives approximately 260,000 clones, 80% to 90% of which show up once; approximately 11% is in the top ten. The V segment lost 0 bases and the J segment 3 bases; nucleotides outside the gene matches: 6. The CDR3 runs to 17 residues. Germline V gene sequence: CDR1 LNHDA, CDR2 SQIVND (reference sequence). Sequenced input: peripheral blood. The chain couples TRBV19 to TRBJ2-2; 8 bases are a match to TRBD2. This sequence was found in a woman between 65 and 79 years old with acute or convalescent COVID-19. The CDR3 DNA is TGTGCCAGTAGTATAGATCGTTTCGGGGGGGACACCGGGGAGCTGTTTTTT. Its protein product is CASSIDRFGGDTGELFF.